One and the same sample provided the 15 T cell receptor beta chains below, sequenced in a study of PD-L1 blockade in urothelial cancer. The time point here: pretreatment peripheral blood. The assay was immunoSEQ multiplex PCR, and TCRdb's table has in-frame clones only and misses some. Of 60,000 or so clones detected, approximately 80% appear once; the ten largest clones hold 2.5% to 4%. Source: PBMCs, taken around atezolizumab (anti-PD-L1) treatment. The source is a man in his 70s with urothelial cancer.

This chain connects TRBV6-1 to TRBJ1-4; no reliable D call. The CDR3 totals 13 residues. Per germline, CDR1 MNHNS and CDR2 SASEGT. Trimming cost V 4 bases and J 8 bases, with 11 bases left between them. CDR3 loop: CASSGPGGEKLFF. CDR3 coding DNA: TGTGCCAGCAGTGGTCCAGGTGGAGAAAAACTGTTTTTT.

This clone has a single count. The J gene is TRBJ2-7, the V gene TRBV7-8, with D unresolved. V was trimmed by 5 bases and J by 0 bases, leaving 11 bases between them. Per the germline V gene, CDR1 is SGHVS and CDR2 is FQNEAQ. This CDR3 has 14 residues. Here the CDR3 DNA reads TGTGCCAGCAGCGCAGTAACAGCCTCCTACGAGCAGTACTTC. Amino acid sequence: CASSAVTASYEQYF.

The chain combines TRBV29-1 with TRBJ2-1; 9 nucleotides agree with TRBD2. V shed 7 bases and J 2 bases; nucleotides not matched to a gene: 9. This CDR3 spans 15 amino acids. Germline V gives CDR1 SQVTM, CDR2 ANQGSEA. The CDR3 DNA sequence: TGCAGCGCCCCGGGGGCGGGAGGGCCCTACAATGAGCAGTTCTTC. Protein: CSAPGAGGPYNEQFF.

CDR3 loop: CASSLGSGTTNEKLFF. CDR3 coding DNA: TGCGCCAGCAGCTTGGGCTCCGGGACTACTAATGAAAAACTGTTTTTT. The chain carries TRBV5-1 and TRBJ1-4; weak D call: TRBD1 (5 bases). V gave up 0 bases and J gave up 2 bases, with 11 bases separating them. The CDR3 runs 16 residues. Germline CDR1 SGHRS, CDR2 YFSETQ.

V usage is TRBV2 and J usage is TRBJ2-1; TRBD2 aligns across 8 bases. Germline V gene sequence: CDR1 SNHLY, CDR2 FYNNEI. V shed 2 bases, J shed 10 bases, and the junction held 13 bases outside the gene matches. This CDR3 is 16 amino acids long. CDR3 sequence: CASSEYATSERGEQFF. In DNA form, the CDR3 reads TGTGCCAGCAGTGAATATGCGACTAGCGAACGAGGCGAGCAGTTCTTC.

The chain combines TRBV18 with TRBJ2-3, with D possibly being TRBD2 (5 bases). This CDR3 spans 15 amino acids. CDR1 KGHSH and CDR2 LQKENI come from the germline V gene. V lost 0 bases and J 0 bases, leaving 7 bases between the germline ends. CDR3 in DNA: TGTGCCAGCTCACCACCTGGCGGGAGCACAGATACGCAGTATTTT. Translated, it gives CASSPPGGSTDTQYF.

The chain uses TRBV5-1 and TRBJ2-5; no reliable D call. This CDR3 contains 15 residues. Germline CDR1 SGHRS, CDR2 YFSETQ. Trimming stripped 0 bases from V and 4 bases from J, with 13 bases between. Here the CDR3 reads CASSLDVVGGETQYF. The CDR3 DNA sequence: TGCGCCAGCAGCTTGGATGTAGTAGGCGGAGAGACCCAGTACTTC.

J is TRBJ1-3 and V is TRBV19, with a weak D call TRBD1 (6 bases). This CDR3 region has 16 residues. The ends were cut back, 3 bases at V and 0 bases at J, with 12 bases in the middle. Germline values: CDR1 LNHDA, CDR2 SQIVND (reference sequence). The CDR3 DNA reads TGTGCCAGTAGTATCCCCGGACAGATCTCTGGAAACACCATATATTTT. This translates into CASSIPGQISGNTIYF. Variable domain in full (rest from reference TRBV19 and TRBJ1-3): DGGITQSPKYLFRKEGQNVTLSCEQNLNHDAMYWYRQDPGQGLRLIYYSQIVNDFQKGDIAEGYSVSREKKESFPLTVTSAQKNPTAFYLCASSIPGQISGNTIYFGEGSWLTVV.

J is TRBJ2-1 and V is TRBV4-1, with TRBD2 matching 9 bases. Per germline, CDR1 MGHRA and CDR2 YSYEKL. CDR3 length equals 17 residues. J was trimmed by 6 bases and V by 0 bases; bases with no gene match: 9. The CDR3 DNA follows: TGCGCCAGCAGCCAAGATTTGCTAGCGGGATACTCCAATGAGCAGTTCTTC. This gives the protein CASSQDLLAGYSNEQFF.

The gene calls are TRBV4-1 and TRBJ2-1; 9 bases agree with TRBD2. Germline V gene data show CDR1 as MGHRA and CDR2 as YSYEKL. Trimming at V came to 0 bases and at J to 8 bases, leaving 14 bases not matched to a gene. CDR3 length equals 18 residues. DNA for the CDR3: TGCGCCAGCAGCCAAGAAGGTTTGTATAGCGGGAGTAGCTATGAGCAGTTCTTC. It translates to CASSQEGLYSGSSYEQFF.

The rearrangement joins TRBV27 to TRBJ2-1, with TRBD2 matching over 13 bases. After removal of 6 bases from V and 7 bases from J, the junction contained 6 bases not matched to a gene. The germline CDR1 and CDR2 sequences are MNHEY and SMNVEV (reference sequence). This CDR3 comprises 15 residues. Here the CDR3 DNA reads TGTGCCAGCAGAAGAGGACTAGCGGGAGAAAATGAGCAGTTCTTC. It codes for CASRRGLAGENEQFF.

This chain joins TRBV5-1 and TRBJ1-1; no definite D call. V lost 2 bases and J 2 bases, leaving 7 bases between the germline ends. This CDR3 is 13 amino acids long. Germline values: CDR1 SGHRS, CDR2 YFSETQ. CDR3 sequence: CASSFGGNTEAFF. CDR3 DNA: TGCGCCAGCAGCTTTGGAGGAAACACTGAAGCTTTCTTT.

CDR3 amino acids: CASSEIGTESYEQYF. In nucleotides, the CDR3 is TGTGCCAGCAGTGAGATCGGGACAGAGTCCTACGAGCAGTACTTC. This chain links TRBV2 with TRBJ2-7; 7 bases match TRBD1. CDR3 size: 15 residues. From germline, CDR1 is SNHLY and CDR2 FYNNEI. V gave up 3 bases and J gave up 1 base; unmatched junction bases: 6.

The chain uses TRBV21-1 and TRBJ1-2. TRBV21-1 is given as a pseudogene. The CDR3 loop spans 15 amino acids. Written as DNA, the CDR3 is TGTGCCAGCAGCATGAGGGGAGGAGTTAACTATGGCTACACCTTC. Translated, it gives CASSMRGGVNYGYTF.

As DNA, the CDR3 is TGTGCCAGCAGCTTGACTGAGACCCAGTACTTC. As protein: CASSLTETQYF. The chain is built from TRBV5-6 and TRBJ2-5; D gene uncertain. Germline V gene sequence: CDR1 SGHDT, CDR2 YYEEEE. The CDR3 extends over 11 amino acids. Trimming took off 1 base at V and 5 bases at J, with 3 bases between the two ends.